These 7 T cell receptor beta chains came from one sample sequenced in a study of control samples from healthy donors and cancer patients. Generated by immunoSEQ multiplex PCR, the TCRdb table keeps only in-frame clones and is missing some. This sample has 150,000 to 200,000 clones, with around 90% found just once. The sequenced sample consisted of blood. All receptors come from a woman between 40 and 55 years old in good health.

The chain combines TRBV5-4 with TRBJ1-1, with D possibly matching TRBD1 (5 bases). V gave up 4 bases and J gave up 10 bases, with 11 bases separating them. The CDR3 extends over 11 amino acids. Germline CDR1 and CDR2: SGHNT and YYREEE (reference sequence). The CDR3, as DNA: TGTGCCAGCAGCGGGGGAGATGGAGCTTTCTTT. Translating gives CASSGGDGAFF.

The genes are TRBV15 and TRBJ1-2, with D unresolved. V dropped 0 bases and J dropped 8 bases, with 16 bases sitting between them. Germline assignment: CDR1 LNHNV and CDR2 YYDKDF (reference sequence). There are 15 residues in the CDR3. The CDR3 DNA reads TGTGCCACCAGCAGAGAAAGGGAAACCACGAGGGGCTACACCTTC. It is translated as CATSRERETTRGYTF.

The chain links TRBV18 to TRBJ1-2; a possible D gene is TRBD1 (6 bases). Trimming shortened V by 3 bases and J by 4 bases, and 15 bases separated the two germline ends. Germline CDR1 is KGHSH and CDR2 is LQKENI. The CDR3 runs 15 residues. Written as DNA, the CDR3 is TGTGCCAGCTCACCCCGAGGGACATCAGGCTATGGCTACACCTTC. Encoded protein: CASSPRGTSGYGYTF.

The chain has TRBV27 and TRBJ1-2, with no clear D. Per germline, CDR1 MNHEY and CDR2 SMNVEV (reference sequence). Trimming pared 8 bases from V and 5 bases from J, leaving 9 bases between. The CDR3 is 11 amino acids. As DNA, the CDR3 is TGTGCCAGCGGCCAGATATATGGCTACACCTTC. It translates to CASGQIYGYTF.

V gene TRBV10-3 combines with J gene TRBJ1-3; D ambiguous. Germline V gene lookup returns CDR1 ENHRY and CDR2 SYGVKD. The CDR3 extends over 15 amino acids. V was shortened by 10 bases and J by 0 bases, with 16 bases between the two germline ends. The DNA for the CDR3 is TGTGCCACCTCCGCCGACCTCTTCTCTGGAAACACCATATATTTT. Its protein product is CATSADLFSGNTIYF.

The chain uses TRBV10-1 and TRBJ2-3; TRBD2 might be the D (5 bases). The CDR3 extends over 15 amino acids. The V end lost 3 bases, the J end lost 1 base, and 11 bases lay between the germline ends. CDR1 is WNHNN and CDR2 is SYGVQD in the germline V gene (reference sequence). The CDR3 nucleotides are TGCGCCAGCAGTGAATTAGGAGCGGGCACAGATACGCAGTATTTT. Its translation: CASSELGAGTDTQYF.

This chain connects TRBV13 to TRBJ1-1; D is possibly TRBD1 (6 bases). The CDR3 runs to 14 residues. Germline CDR1 reads PRHDT; CDR2 reads FYEKMQ (reference sequence). The V end was cut by 3 bases, the J end by 3 bases, with 11 bases between. In DNA, the CDR3 is TGTGCCAGCAGCTTCGACAGGCTGGACACTGAAGCTTTCTTT. It codes for CASSFDRLDTEAFF.